This T cell receptor (beta chain) was documented in a study of shared clonotypes between healthy human individuals. Sequenced by immunoSEQ multiplex PCR; TCRdb stores in-frame clones only, minus some. The data hold under 1,100,000 clones, with approximately 68% observed a single time. CDR3 length equals 15 residues. Trimming took 4 bases from V and 7 from J; bases not matched to a gene: 3. The germline V gene encodes CDR1 SNHLY and CDR2 FYNNEI. The clonotype originates from a man aged 18 to 29 in good health. The rearrangement joins TRBV2 to TRBJ2-1; the match to TRBD2 covers 14 bases. Material: memory CD4+ T cells sorted from blood. The subset was: CD45RA-negative fraction. CDR3: CASSGGLAGANEQFF. The DNA for the CDR3 is TGTGCCAGCAGTGGGGGACTAGCGGGAGCGAATGAGCAGTTCTTC.